The rows below give T cell receptor beta chains drawn from one sample of a study of cytomegalovirus exposure and HLA in healthy donors. Generated by immunoSEQ multiplex PCR, the TCRdb table keeps only in-frame clones and is missing some. The sample contains under 200,000 clones, 70% to 80% of which appear only once. Sequenced: PBMCs. Receptor source: a woman in her thirties in good health and CMV-seropositive. Both conserved end residues are part of each CDR3. D genes are given only for firm matches. Rows give clone size only sometimes, using once, few, many, or a class for an expanded clone.

j_call v_call d_call clone_size cdr3_nt cdr3_aa
TRBJ2-1 TRBV30 TRBD2 - TGTGCCTGGAGTGTACGCGGACTAGCGGGAGAGAATGAGCAGTTCTTC CAWSVRGLAGENEQFF
TRBJ2-3 TRBV9 TRBD2 once TGTGCCAGCAGCGTAGGGACTAGGGGACGCGGAGATACGCAGTATTTT CASSVGTRGRGDTQYF
TRBJ1-6 TRBV28 - - TGTGCCAGCAGTTTATGGAGGAACAGGGTAAATTCACCCCTCCACTTT CASSLWRNRVNSPLHF
TRBJ2-7 TRBV4-2 - - TGTGCCAGCAGCCAAGAATGGTCCAGGGGATACTACGAGCAGTACTTC CASSQEWSRGYYEQYF
TRBJ1-3 TRBV30 - - TGTGCCTGGAGAGGTCAGGTTCGTGGAAACACCATATATTTT CAWRGQVRGNTIYF
TRBJ2-3 TRBV4-1 TRBD1 - TGCGCCAGCAGCCGCTTCGACAGGGACACAGATACGCAGTATTTT CASSRFDRDTDTQYF
TRBJ2-7 TRBV19 TRBD1 - TGTGCCAGTAGCTCCGGGACAGGGCCCTACGAGCAGTACTTC CASSSGTGPYEQYF
TRBJ2-3 TRBV7-9 TRBD2 - TGTGCCAGCAGCTCTCTAGCGGGAGGAACGGGCACAGATACGCAGTATTTT CASSSLAGGTGTDTQYF
TRBJ2-1 TRBV2 TRBD2 - TGTGCCAGCAACCCCGGGACTAGCCATAATGAGCAGTTCTTC CASNPGTSHNEQFF
TRBJ1-1 TRBV9 - few TGTGCCAGCAGCGTAGACACAGGCCGGTTCACTGAAGCTTTCTTT CASSVDTGRFTEAFF
TRBJ1-2 TRBV5-6 - - TGTGCCAGCAGCTATGTACCATGGAGCCTCTATGGCTACACCTTC CASSYVPWSLYGYTF
TRBJ1-4 TRBV28 - - TGTGCCAGCAGTTTTGGAGGTAGTAATGAAAAACTGTTTTTT CASSFGGSNEKLFF
TRBJ2-7 TRBV30 TRBD1 - TGTGCCTGGACCCCGGGACAGGGTCCCTACGAGCAGTACTTC CAWTPGQGPYEQYF
TRBJ2-3 TRBV4-1 TRBD2 - TGCGCCAGCAGCCAAGCGGGGGGTAGGTTTTTGGCAGATACGCAGTATTTT CASSQAGGRFLADTQYF
TRBJ2-7 TRBV7-2 - - TGTGCCAGCAGCCCACAGAACTCCTACGAGCAGTACTTC CASSPQNSYEQYF
TRBJ2-7 TRBV19 - - TGTGCCAGTAGTAGAGGCGGGACCCCTTACGAGCAGTACTTC CASSRGGTPYEQYF
TRBJ2-5 TRBV28 - - TGTGCCAGCACATCGGCGGAATCCCAAGAGACCCAGTACTTC CASTSAESQETQYF
TRBJ2-3 TRBV27 - - TGTGCCAGCAGTACTGGGCCCACAGATACGCAGTATTTT CASSTGPTDTQYF
TRBJ2-1 TRBV10-3 TRBD2 - TGTGCCATCAGTGATCAACTAGCGGGATATGAGCAGTTCTTC CAISDQLAGYEQFF
TRBJ1-2 TRBV18 - once TGTGCCAGCTCACCCCAGACGCGGGGGGCGGACTATGGCTACACCTTC CASSPQTRGADYGYTF
TRBJ1-2 TRBV29-1 - - TGCAGCGTTTCCGGGGGTTTAGGAGGCTACACCTTC CSVSGGLGGYTF
TRBJ2-5 TRBV6-5 TRBD1 once TGTGCCAGCAGTTACGACAGGGCGGAGACCCAGTACTTC CASSYDRAETQYF
TRBJ1-1 TRBV6-4 TRBD1 - TGTGCCAGCAGAAACAGGGGAGGAACTGAAGCTTTCTTT CASRNRGGTEAFF
TRBJ1-1 TRBV9 TRBD1 - TGTGCCAGCAGCCCAGGGGGAGTCACTGAAGCTTTCTTT CASSPGGVTEAFF
TRBJ2-2 TRBV29-1 TRBD1 - TGCAGCGTTGACACGGGACAGTCAATGGGGGAGCTGTTTTTT CSVDTGQSMGELFF
TRBJ2-7 TRBV10-2 - - TGCGCCAGCACAGGTATCAACGAGCAGTACTTC CASTGINEQYF
TRBJ1-2 TRBV30 - few TGTGCCTGGGCCACTAGACACAGGGTTAGGGTTGGCTACACCTTC CAWATRHRVRVGYTF
TRBJ2-3 TRBV7-2 - few TGTGCCAGCAGCTTAAGGGACGGGAGAACGGGGAGAGATACGCAGTATTTT CASSLRDGRTGRDTQYF
TRBJ2-1 TRBV7-9 - - TGTGCCAGCAGCCATTACAATGAGCAGTTCTTC CASSHYNEQFF
TRBJ1-1 TRBV6-5 TRBD1 - TGTGCCAGCACTTCCCCGGGACAGATGAACACTGAAGCTTTCTTT CASTSPGQMNTEAFF
TRBJ1-1 TRBV19 TRBD1 - TGTGCCACTCAGACAGGGGGCATCACTGAAGCTTTCTTT CATQTGGITEAFF
TRBJ2-2 TRBV5-5 - few TGTGCCAGCAGCGCCCGACAGCGGGACACCGGGGAGCTGTTTTTT CASSARQRDTGELFF
TRBJ2-1 TRBV4-1 TRBD2 - TGCGCCAGCAGCCTCGAACCAGCGGGGCTTAATGAGCAGTTCTTC CASSLEPAGLNEQFF
TRBJ1-2 TRBV6-5 TRBD1 few TGTGCCAGCAGCACAGGGGGCGTCTATGGCTACACCTTC CASSTGGVYGYTF
TRBJ2-7 TRBV6-5 - - TGTGCCAGCAATGGAGGGAGTGTCTACGAGCAGTACTTC CASNGGSVYEQYF
TRBJ1-1 TRBV7-8 TRBD1 - TGTGCCAGCAGCGCACAAAGGGGACAGGGGCGCGCAGGGGCTTTCTTT CASSAQRGQGRAGAFF
TRBJ1-3 TRBV7-9 TRBD1 - TGTGCCAGCAGCCCGCCGGCAGGGGGCTTCGGAAACACCATATATTTT CASSPPAGGFGNTIYF
TRBJ1-2 TRBV27 TRBD1 - TGTGCCAGCAGTTTCCTACGGACAGGTGGAGGCTATGGCTACACCTTC CASSFLRTGGGYGYTF
TRBJ1-4 TRBV7-9 TRBD1 - TGTGCCAGCAGCTTAGGGACAGGGGATGAAAAACTGTTTTTT CASSLGTGDEKLFF
TRBJ1-1 TRBV30 - - TGTGCCTGGAGTGTACGGTCCCACACTGAAGCTTTCTTT CAWSVRSHTEAFF
TRBJ2-2 TRBV13 TRBD2 - TGTGCCAGCAGGAAGCGGGATTTCCCCGGGGAGCTGTTTTTT CASRKRDFPGELFF
TRBJ1-2 TRBV7-9 - - TGTGCCAGCAGACCGAGGGCGGGGCGGCTTGGAGGCTACACCTTC CASRPRAGRLGGYTF
TRBJ2-3 TRBV28 TRBD2 - TGTGCCAGCAGTTTCAGAGCGGGGGGAAATACGCAGTATTTT CASSFRAGGNTQYF
TRBJ1-4 TRBV9 - - TGTGCCAGCAGCCCGAGTGGGGCTGCAACTAATGAAAAACTGTTTTTT CASSPSGAATNEKLFF
TRBJ1-2 TRBV6-5 - once TGTGCCAGCCGAGTTGGGGCTTCCTTCTATGGCTACACCTTC CASRVGASFYGYTF
TRBJ2-1 TRBV29-1 - - TGCAGCGTTGGACGGGCGGGGGAGCAGTTCTTC CSVGRAGEQFF
TRBJ1-4 TRBV30 - - TGTGCCTGGAGTTTGGGGAGGAATGAAAAACTGTTTTTT CAWSLGRNEKLFF
TRBJ2-5 TRBV29-1 TRBD1 - TGCAGCGTTGATGTTAACGGTGGAGTGGGACAGGGGGTTCTCGGGACCCAGTACTTC CSVDVNGGVGQGVLGTQYF
TRBJ2-5 TRBV11-2 TRBD2 few TGTGCCAGCACCTCATGGGAGCGGGGGAAAGAGACCCAGTACTTC CASTSWERGKETQYF
TRBJ2-5 TRBV7-8 TRBD2 - TGTGCCAGCAGCCAAGGACTAGCGGGGGCTGGAGAGACCCAGTACTTC CASSQGLAGAGETQYF
TRBJ2-7 TRBV6-5 - - TGTGCCAGCAGTCGAGACAGGCACTACGAGCAGTACTTC CASSRDRHYEQYF
TRBJ2-1 TRBV7-2 - few TGTGCCAGCACAGGGAAGGGCCTGGACAATGAGCAGTTCTTC CASTGKGLDNEQFF
TRBJ2-7 TRBV6-5 TRBD1 few TGTGCCAGCAGTAGACGGACAGGAATCTCCTACGAGCAGTACTTC CASSRRTGISYEQYF
TRBJ2-7 TRBV5-4 - - TGTGCCAGCAGCTTTTTATCTTCTCTTTCCCCTGCGCCCTACGAGCAGTACTTC CASSFLSSLSPAPYEQYF
TRBJ1-4 TRBV7-8 - - TGTGCCAGCAGCTTAGCGGGCGTTGTTAATAATGAAAAACTGTTTTTT CASSLAGVVNNEKLFF
TRBJ1-2 TRBV6-1 TRBD1 - TGTGCCAGCAGTATTGGGGACAGCAACTATGGCTACACCTTC CASSIGDSNYGYTF
TRBJ2-5 TRBV18 TRBD2 - TGTGCCAGCTCACCAGGACTAGCGGGAGATGCGGAGACCCAGTACTTC CASSPGLAGDAETQYF
TRBJ1-5 TRBV4-1 TRBD1 - TGCGCCAGCAGCCTTCCAGGGGGAAATCAGCCCCAGCATTTT CASSLPGGNQPQHF
TRBJ2-2 TRBV6-6 TRBD1 - TGTGCCAGTTATTCGGGGACAGCCAACACCGGGGAGCTGTTTTTT CASYSGTANTGELFF
TRBJ2-3 TRBV7-8 TRBD1 - TGTGCCAGCAGCCAGGACAGGGAGTCAGATACGCAGTATTTT CASSQDRESDTQYF